The clone carrying this TCR beta chain has at least ten counts. Its antigen is as yet unknown. MiXCR was run by TCRdb on the RT-PCR reads, yielding one entry per CDR3 protein. The sample lists approximately 730,000 distinct CDR3 sequences, over 11% occurring once. This sample was included in a study of response to subunit inactivated influenza vaccine. Findings and limits, study-wide: Each seasonal influenza vaccination, the authors suggested, recruits few new T cells.

CDR1 and CDR2 from the germline V gene are SGHRS and YFSETQ. The CDR3 covers 16 residues. V shed 3 bases and J 8 bases; nucleotides not matched to a gene: 7. The specimen was PBMCs from blood, collected around 15 days before vaccination. The chain has TRBV5-1 and TRBJ2-1; TRBD2 agrees at 14 bases. The receptor's source is a man aged 50 to 59 who received an inactivated influenza vaccine. CDR3 nucleotide sequence: TGCGCCAGCAGCTGGGGGACTAGCGGGGGAGTCGATGAGCAGTTCTTC. It is translated as CASSWGTSGGVDEQFF.